The 10 T cell receptor beta chains presented below share a single source sample, sequenced in a study of somatic mutations in cytotoxic T cells in rheumatoid arthritis. Repertoires were generated with immunoSEQ multiplex PCR, while TCRdb's copy carries only in-frame clones and drops some. Found here are 10,000 or so clones, around 91% of them singletons; the top ten hold 0.85% to 1.4%. The sample taken for sequencing was CD4+ T cells sorted from blood. Receptor source: a woman aged 18-29 years with rheumatoid arthritis.

The chain couples TRBV27 to TRBJ2-3, with 12 bases that match TRBD2. CDR1 and CDR2 (germline): MNHEY, SMNVEV (reference sequence). Losses at the gene ends were 1 base for V and 3 bases for J; bases not matched to a gene: 5. This CDR3 region has 17 residues. This CDR3 is CASSLFLGTSGTDTQYF. The CDR3 DNA reads TGTGCCAGCAGTTTATTCCTAGGGACTAGCGGGACAGATACGCAGTATTTT.

The V call is TRBV28, the J call TRBJ1-5, with D possibly TRBD1 on 5 matching bases. CDR1 and CDR2 from the germline V gene are MDHEN and SYDVKM. This CDR3 spans 16 amino acids. V lost 3 bases, J lost 3 bases, and 15 bases lay in between. The CDR3 spells CASSFSWGVDNQPQHF. CDR3 bases: TGTGCCAGCAGTTTTTCGTGGGGGGTGGACAATCAGCCCCAGCATTTT.

J is TRBJ2-3 and V is TRBV7-2, with D uncertain. In germline, CDR1 is SGHTA, CDR2 FQGNSA. The V end lost 1 base, the J end lost 8 bases, and 10 bases lay between the germline ends. The CDR3 contains 13 residues. The CDR3 here is CASSLESRGTQYF. CDR3 nucleotides: TGTGCCAGCAGCTTAGAGTCGCGAGGTACGCAGTATTTT.

The rearrangement joins TRBV5-1 to TRBJ2-7, with D tentatively TRBD1 (5 bases). Germline V gene data show CDR1 as SGHRS and CDR2 as YFSETQ. The germline V and J ends were trimmed by 3 bases and 6 bases, with 10 bases remaining between them. The CDR3 runs to 12 residues. CDR3 DNA: TGCGCCAGCAGCTCTGACAGATCCGAGCAGTACTTC. Translation gives CASSSDRSEQYF. The entire variable domain, with the rest obtained from reference TRBV5-1 and TRBJ2-7, is as follows: KAGVTQTPRYLIKTRGQQVTLSCSPISGHRSVSWYQQTPGQGLQFLFEYFSETQRNKGNFPGRFSGRQFSNSRSEMNVSTLELGDSALYLCASSSDRSEQYFGPGTRLTVT.

DNA for the CDR3: TGTGCCTTGGACAGGGGGGATGAAAAACTGTTTTTT. It is translated as CALDRGDEKLFF. The genes are TRBV30 and TRBJ1-4; 10 bases match TRBD1. Germline CDR1 GTSNPN, CDR2 SVGIG (reference sequence). V shed 7 bases, J shed 6 bases, and the junction held 2 bases outside the gene matches. The CDR3 runs 12 residues.

The chain links TRBV28 to TRBJ1-2, with D maybe TRBD1 (6 bases). The CDR3 loop spans 12 amino acids. V gave up 5 bases and J gave up 12 bases, with 16 bases separating them. Germline V CDR1 and CDR2: MDHEN, SYDVKM. CDR3 loop: CASSLTRGGDTF. The CDR3, as DNA: TGTGCCAGCAGTCTAACCCGAGGGGGGGACACCTTC.

V is TRBV6-5 and J is TRBJ1-6; 7 bases line up with TRBD1. The germline V gene has CDR1 MNHEY and CDR2 SVGAGI. The CDR3 runs 15 residues. The ends lost 6 bases at V and 8 bases at J; junction bases unmatched: 10. The CDR3 is CASRPRQGFDSPLHF. CDR3 in DNA: TGTGCCAGCAGACCACGACAGGGTTTCGATTCACCCCTCCACTTT.

The chain has TRBV2 and TRBJ1-5, with 8 positions matching TRBD1. Per the germline V gene, CDR1 is SNHLY and CDR2 is FYNNEI. The CDR3 length is 14 residues. V shed 6 bases, J shed 2 bases, and the junction held 3 bases outside the gene matches. The CDR3 region is CASSPGQGNQPQHF. CDR3 DNA: TGTGCCAGCAGCCCGGGACAGGGCAATCAGCCCCAGCATTTT. The full variable domain, rest sourced from reference TRBV2 and TRBJ1-5, is EPEVTQTPSHQVTQMGQEVILRCVPISNHLYFYWYRQILGQKVEFLVSFYNNEISEKSEIFDDQFSVERPDGSNFTLKIRSTKLEDSAMYFCASSPGQGNQPQHFGDGTRLSIL.

A single count supports this clone. This chain connects TRBV5-1 to TRBJ1-1; D is ambiguous. Germline CDR1 reads SGHRS; CDR2 reads YFSETQ. Trimming removed 0 bases from V and 1 base from J, with 4 bases in between. The CDR3 is 13 residues long. The CDR3 is CASSLGGNTEAFF. The CDR3 bases are TGCGCCAGCAGCTTGGGCGGGAACACTGAAGCTTTCTTT.

This sequence joins TRBV18 and TRBJ1-6; 7 bases fit TRBD1. Germline CDR1 reads KGHSH; CDR2 reads LQKENI. The CDR3 is 14 residues long. V gave up 6 bases and J gave up 4 bases; unmatched junction bases: 3. In nucleotides, the CDR3 is TGTGCCAGCTCGGAGGGGGCATATAATTCACCCCTCCACTTT. Translated, it gives CASSEGAYNSPLHF.